Listed here is a single T cell receptor (beta chain). What antigen it recognizes has not been identified. No base-level quality is on record; no much larger clone is a single base apart. The method behind the library was the immunoSEQ multiplex PCR assay. A mixture of 60 forward primers for TCR Vbeta segments and 13 reverse primers for TCR Jbeta segments was used in the multiplex PCR. The CDR3 region of rearranged TCR beta genes was amplified from genomic DNA by a multiplex PCR assay. The Illumina HiSeq System was used to sequence the amplified TCR beta libraries as 87-base-pair reads. The study's own analysis went as follows. A later analysis counted some 74 million unique TCR beta chains across the 550 to 800 repertoires, and around 9.9 million of these chains were shared by at least two donors. A nearest-neighbor algorithm error-corrected the raw reads and collapsed the reads into unique sequences, merging closely related sequences to remove PCR and sequencing errors. V, D and J gene segments were assigned by aligning CDR3 sequences to IMGT reference sequences. For a sequence to be retained, a match of at least six nucleotides to both a V gene segment and a J gene segment was required. A rearrangement was called productive if the CDR3 had no stop codons and remained in frame with V and J, and every other rearrangement was called non-productive. CDR3 was defined by IMGT convention, running from the second conserved V-encoded cysteine to the conserved J-encoded phenylalanine. The earlier analysis of about 570 of the donors excluded any sequence lacking an unambiguous match to a single V gene segment. An earlier analysis of a few hundred of the donors classified V segments as functional when productive rearrangements were above 56.7% and as segregating when the standard deviation between donors was above 5%. A statistical classification framework was built to diagnose cytomegalovirus status from the catalog of TCR beta chain sequences. A later analysis assigned V and J genes by comparing TCR nucleotide sequences with IMGT/GENE-DB human TR gene sequences. A later analysis assigned CDR3 sequences and most-parsimonious VDJ recombination scenarios with the TCRdist pipeline. In a later analysis, each TCR beta chain was defined by its CDR3 amino acid sequence together with its V-gene family, and reads without a unique V-gene family were excluded. In a later analysis, around 600 highly shared, low-generation-probability nucleotide sequences were removed to address suspected cross-contamination and a sequencing artifact. A later analysis calculated a clonal expansion index for each public chain from normalized within-repertoire ranks of inferred template counts. A later analysis computed generation probabilities with a VDJ recombination model fitted to out-of-frame rearrangements, and checked the results against IGoR. A later analysis scored TCR-TCR, TCR-HLA and TCR-CMV co-occurrence with hypergeometric tests, applying a repertoire-size bias correction to TCR pairs. A later analysis estimated false discovery rates by permuting HLA or CMV assignments 20 times. In a later analysis, co-occurring TCRs were grouped using DBSCAN, and TCRdist sequence similarity was added for clustering within HLA-allele-positive subsets. Co-occurrence clustering excluded repertoires with fewer than 30,000 or more than 120,000 public chains, plus five with anomalous nucleotide sharing. The source is immuneACCESS, and TCRdb retained only in-frame sequences with V and J called. Part of the clones is not carried over; for the studies checked, unresolved V genes explain less than half of this, and the remainder is unexplained. That table gives V, J and clone size, and the DNA gave D and trimming. A total of about 96,000 clones appear in this sample, about 70% of them only once. The ten largest clones add up to 13% to 15% of the sample.

CDR3 length: 15 amino acids, cysteine to phenylalanine. The only DNA kept is the CDR3, 45 bases in frame from the first base. The V end gives up 4 bases and the J end 5 bases, leaving 10 bases in the junction not matched to a gene. CDR1 is given as LNHDA and CDR2 as SQIVND, both from the germline V gene (reference sequence). The entry originates in a study of cytomegalovirus exposure and HLA in healthy donors (dated by TCRdb to the late 2010s). For context, the study as a whole: An earlier analysis of approximately 640 of the donors reported approximately 290 Gb of sequence data and more than 90 million unique TCR beta sequences from some 180 million T cells. Roughly 300 gigabases of sequencing data and tens of millions of unique TCR sequences were included in an early release covering under 650 HLA-typed donors. Of the roughly 400 genotyped donors, 75% to 85% were placed in the genetic ancestry cluster associated with self-reported Caucasian donors. The study aimed to test whether cataloging public T cell receptors could reveal signatures of past pathogen exposure. The T cell repertoires of 666 subjects were profiled by immunosequencing and related to cytomegalovirus serostatus. A separate validation cohort of 100 to 150 different subjects was used in addition to the roughly 670-subject first cohort. To predict cytomegalovirus infection status, the study combined high-throughput TCR immunosequencing, statistical association of individual TCRs with disease status, and machine learning. In a later analysis, previously published TCR beta repertoires from roughly 710 donors were re-analyzed and high-resolution HLA genotyping was added so that TCR occurrence patterns could be studied. Rather than drawing on any new phenotypic data, the later analysis identified candidate immune exposures from TCR beta sequences and the way those sequences occurred across donors. An earlier analysis of 450 to 750 of the donors used high-throughput TCR beta sequencing to judge whether each TCR beta V gene segment behaved as functional or pseudogenic. Alongside the repertoire data, information on donor age, sex, ethnicity and CMV serostatus was compiled. A later genetic analysis took genome-wide SNP genotypes for about 55% of the 666 donors and used that subset as a discovery cohort. All discovery cohort repertoires had been generated on a single sequencing platform. HLA typing covered class I and class II loci at four-digit resolution. Typing coverage differed by locus: A, B, C, DRB1 and DQB1 were typed in roughly 629-640 donors, DQA1 in about 500, DPA1 in nearly 610, and DPB1 in about 450. Five DR-DQ haplotypes were handled as single units for association and clustering because linkage in the cohort was strong. On average, roughly 250,000 unique TCR beta nucleotide sequences were sequenced per donor among fewer than 500 genotyped donors of the cohort, with 15% to 20% of those sequences being non-productive.

The cohort was made up of 666 healthy bone marrow donors. Cohort members were all nominally healthy when sampled, although unrecorded immune exposures were likely present. The donor tested CMV seropositive, placing the donor among the approximately 290 seropositive members of the cohort. A peripheral blood sample was provided by each donor, and peripheral blood mononuclear cells were used for TCR beta sequencing. The Qiagen DNeasy Blood Extraction Kit was used to extract genomic DNA from the blood cell samples. Study-wide conclusions, independent of this receptor: Specific HLA alleles were associated with 18,000 or so TCR beta sequences at a false discovery rate of 0.05 in a later analysis. In a later analysis, several top co-occurrence clusters were reported to appear linked to parvovirus B19, influenza, CMV and Epstein-Barr virus. In a later analysis, TCR association rates were found to vary across HLA loci, with the most associated TCRs seen for DRB1 alleles and the fewest for HLA-C alleles. The presence/absence analyses assumed that sequencing depth was roughly uniform across donors, and that assumption may not be true. A further reported finding was that TCR beta sequences accurately predicted the HLA-A and HLA-B alleles for most subjects in the first cohort. For the cohort, immune exposure information was limited to CMV serostatus. Three of the identified cytomegalovirus-associated TCR beta chains were confirmed in vitro to be specific for cytomegalovirus antigens. In this cohort, only TCR beta chains were sequenced, and detectable features were limited by the absence of alpha or paired-chain data. The study gave a list of 150 to 200 TCR beta chains associated with cytomegalovirus. Most TCR sequences were observed very rarely across donors, whereas some public TCRs were present in many individuals. Correlated functional status among segregating V segments might reflect linkage disequilibrium, but an unknown experimental factor could not be ruled out. Because HLA typing was missing for some donors at each locus, association tests included only the typed subset. In a later analysis, HLA-associated TCR beta chains showed more clonal expansion and lower generation probabilities than non-associated chains that were equally common. Compared with the roughly 700-donor mean, donors in an Asian-associated ancestry cluster had fewer N-insertions in productive TCRs, according to a later genetic analysis. The earlier analysis of some 560 of the donors excluded some 15 rarely observed V segments, including chromosome 9 orphons, because counts were too low. According to a later analysis, most CMV-associated TCR beta chains appeared to be HLA-restricted, and the HLA associations seemed to be driven largely by CMV exposure. Cytomegalovirus status was reported to be diagnosed by the classifier with high specificity and sensitivity in both the original and validation cohorts. The authors suggested that the approach could potentially be generalized to other disease states and immunological phenotypes. Because the 87-base-pair reads could not distinguish some IMGT-functional V segments, including TRBV6-2 and TRBV6-3, those segments were excluded. A group of highly shared sequence variants was considered likely to be a technical artifact of the sequencing pipeline. An earlier analysis of approximately 590 of the donors showed that most TCR beta V segments appeared in productive rearrangements either about 87% or about 30% of the time, which broadly matched IMGT annotations. Strong co-occurrence of HLA alleles, especially DR and DQ, made assigning TCR associations to individual alleles difficult. V-gene and J-gene trimming of TCR beta chains was associated with a missense DCLRE1C variant in a later genetic analysis, and the association was replicated in an independent cohort.

The clonotype originates from a woman between 65 and 79 years old in good health and CMV-seropositive. Sequencing was done on a sample of PBMCs. The receptor chain draws on TRBV19 and TRBJ1-2; a stretch of 7 junction bases matches TRBD1. The encoded CDR3 is CASSSRQGLGYGYTF. Here is the DNA: TGTGCCAGTAGTAGCAGACAGGGCCTTGGGTATGGCTACACCTTC.